This is a list of T cell receptor beta chains from one sample in a study of shared clonotypes between healthy human individuals. Data came from immunoSEQ multiplex PCR; TCRdb stores just in-frame clones and leaves some out. The table lists under 600,000 clones, around three quarters of them singletons. The specimen was PBMCs. Every receptor here comes from a woman aged 35 to 49 in good health. Some clones in this sample may be carry-over from other donors' samples. CDR3s include the opening cysteine and the closing phenylalanine or tryptophan. A D gene is named only where the DNA matches it firmly. Size tells how often a clone was seen (once, few, many) or the class of an expanded clone, and some rows leave it out.

j_call: TRBJ1-4; clone_size: -; d_call: -; v_call: TRBV28; cdr3_aa: CASRPDGWAATNEKLFF; cdr3_nt: TGTGCCAGCAGACCCGACGGGTGGGCCGCAACTAATGAAAAACTGTTTTTT
j_call: TRBJ2-3; clone_size: -; d_call: TRBD2; v_call: TRBV19; cdr3_aa: CASRPGLAGTDTQYF; cdr3_nt: TGTGCCAGTAGGCCGGGACTAGCGGGAACAGATACGCAGTATTTT
j_call: TRBJ1-4; clone_size: -; d_call: -; v_call: TRBV28; cdr3_aa: CASSLSVVGTNEKLFF; cdr3_nt: TGTGCCAGCAGTTTATCCGTTGTGGGGACTAATGAAAAACTGTTTTTT
j_call: TRBJ2-7; clone_size: -; d_call: TRBD1; v_call: TRBV14; cdr3_aa: CASSLTGTGPYEQYF; cdr3_nt: TGTGCCAGCAGCCTTACCGGGACAGGGCCTTACGAGCAGTACTTC
j_call: TRBJ1-4; clone_size: -; d_call: -; v_call: TRBV27; cdr3_aa: CASSFLADEKLFF; cdr3_nt: -
j_call: TRBJ2-7; clone_size: once; d_call: TRBD1; v_call: TRBV2; cdr3_aa: CASRRHRDRSYEQYF; cdr3_nt: TGTGCCAGCAGAAGACACCGGGACAGGAGTTACGAGCAGTACTTC
j_call: TRBJ1-1; clone_size: -; d_call: -; v_call: TRBV2; cdr3_aa: CATQTDTNTEAFF; cdr3_nt: TGTGCCACCCAGACAGATACGAACACTGAAGCTTTCTTT
j_call: TRBJ2-2; clone_size: -; d_call: -; v_call: TRBV7-3; cdr3_aa: CASSAADGANTGELFF; cdr3_nt: TGTGCCAGCAGCGCCGCCGACGGGGCGAACACCGGGGAGCTGTTTTTT
j_call: TRBJ1-6; clone_size: -; d_call: -; v_call: TRBV25-1; cdr3_aa: CASSDGPTESPLHF; cdr3_nt: TGTGCCAGCAGTGACGGACCCACGGAGTCACCCCTCCACTTT
j_call: TRBJ1-3; clone_size: -; d_call: -; v_call: TRBV7-8; cdr3_aa: CASTPDWGGAGNTIYF; cdr3_nt: TGTGCCAGCACCCCCGACTGGGGGGGGGCTGGAAACACCATATATTTT
j_call: TRBJ2-7; clone_size: once; d_call: -; v_call: TRBV6-1; cdr3_aa: CASSEYWGAEAYEQYF; cdr3_nt: TGTGCCAGCAGTGAGTACTGGGGGGCAGAGGCCTACGAGCAGTACTTC
j_call: TRBJ2-7; clone_size: once; d_call: TRBD1; v_call: TRBV15; cdr3_aa: CATSKDRAYEQYF; cdr3_nt: TGTGCCACCAGCAAGGACAGGGCCTACGAGCAGTACTTC
j_call: TRBJ2-4; clone_size: -; d_call: -; v_call: TRBV29-1; cdr3_aa: CSVEAGGNIQYF; cdr3_nt: TGCAGCGTTGAAGCCGGTGGAAACATTCAGTACTTC
j_call: TRBJ2-1; clone_size: -; d_call: -; v_call: TRBV10-2; cdr3_aa: CASRDGTYNEQFF; cdr3_nt: TGCGCCAGCAGGGACGGGACCTACAATGAGCAGTTCTTC
j_call: TRBJ2-7; clone_size: -; d_call: -; v_call: TRBV7-8; cdr3_aa: CASSWGQGVFEQYF; cdr3_nt: TGTGCCAGCAGCTGGGGACAAGGGGTCTTCGAGCAGTACTTC
j_call: TRBJ2-1; clone_size: few; d_call: -; v_call: TRBV18; cdr3_aa: CASSPPVGAAYNEQFF; cdr3_nt: TGTGCCAGCTCACCACCGGTGGGGGCAGCATACAATGAGCAGTTCTTC
j_call: TRBJ2-1; clone_size: -; d_call: -; v_call: TRBV5-4; cdr3_aa: CASSWGDPNEQFF; cdr3_nt: TGTGCCAGCAGCTGGGGGGACCCCAATGAGCAGTTCTTC
j_call: TRBJ2-1; clone_size: -; d_call: TRBD2; v_call: TRBV4-3; cdr3_aa: CASSQDLAGVGKEQFF; cdr3_nt: TGCGCCAGCAGCCAAGATCTAGCGGGAGTTGGCAAGGAGCAGTTCTTC
j_call: TRBJ2-7; clone_size: -; d_call: TRBD1; v_call: TRBV7-2; cdr3_aa: CASSLIPGTEYEQYF; cdr3_nt: TGTGCCAGCAGCTTAATTCCGGGGACAGAGTACGAGCAGTACTTC
j_call: TRBJ2-7; clone_size: -; d_call: -; v_call: TRBV18; cdr3_aa: CASSPQGSRRYEQYF; cdr3_nt: TGTGCCAGCTCACCACAGGGGTCGCGGCGCTACGAGCAGTACTTC
j_call: TRBJ2-4; clone_size: -; d_call: -; v_call: TRBV6-5; cdr3_aa: CASSYPGEKNIQYF; cdr3_nt: TGTGCCAGCAGTTACCCGGGAGAAAAAAACATTCAGTACTTC
j_call: TRBJ2-4; clone_size: -; d_call: TRBD2; v_call: TRBV28; cdr3_aa: CASSPAGGGAAKNIQYF; cdr3_nt: TGTGCCAGCAGTCCAGCGGGAGGGGGGGCGGCCAAAAACATTCAGTACTTC
j_call: TRBJ2-7; clone_size: -; d_call: TRBD2; v_call: TRBV10-2; cdr3_aa: CASSGGGYEQYF; cdr3_nt: TGCGCCAGCAGCGGGGGGGGCTACGAGCAGTACTTC
j_call: TRBJ2-2; clone_size: -; d_call: TRBD1; v_call: TRBV6-4; cdr3_aa: CASSDRTGPSNTGELFF; cdr3_nt: TGTGCCAGCAGTGACCGGACAGGGCCTTCGAACACCGGGGAGCTGTTTTTT
j_call: TRBJ2-7; clone_size: -; d_call: -; v_call: TRBV5-4; cdr3_aa: CASSFVGMVYEQYF; cdr3_nt: TGTGCCAGCAGCTTTGTCGGTATGGTCTACGAGCAGTACTTC
j_call: TRBJ2-7; clone_size: -; d_call: -; v_call: TRBV19; cdr3_aa: CASSPTGVFGDEQYF; cdr3_nt: TGTGCCAGTAGCCCCACCGGAGTCTTTGGTGACGAGCAGTACTTC
j_call: TRBJ1-5; clone_size: -; d_call: -; v_call: TRBV28; cdr3_aa: CASNYVEGAQHF; cdr3_nt: TGTGCCAGCAATTATGTGGAGGGGGCCCAGCATTTT
j_call: TRBJ2-3; clone_size: -; d_call: -; v_call: TRBV28; cdr3_aa: CASSFSRASTDTQYF; cdr3_nt: TGTGCCAGCAGTTTCAGCAGGGCTAGCACAGATACGCAGTATTTT
j_call: TRBJ1-5; clone_size: -; d_call: TRBD1; v_call: TRBV18; cdr3_aa: CASSPGDRTVPQHF; cdr3_nt: TGTGCCAGCTCACCCGGGGACAGGACGGTGCCCCAGCATTTT
j_call: TRBJ2-7; clone_size: once; d_call: -; v_call: TRBV7-2; cdr3_aa: CASSLPRDAYSYEQYF; cdr3_nt: TGTGCCAGCAGCTTACCCCGGGACGCATACTCCTACGAGCAGTACTTC
j_call: TRBJ2-1; clone_size: -; d_call: -; v_call: TRBV11-2; cdr3_aa: CASSQPVRDEQFF; cdr3_nt: TGTGCCAGCAGCCAGCCGGTCAGGGATGAGCAGTTCTTC
j_call: TRBJ2-7; clone_size: -; d_call: -; v_call: TRBV6-5; cdr3_aa: CVSSYPPTGEQYF; cdr3_nt: TGTGTCAGCAGTTACCCCCCTACGGGCGAGCAGTACTTC
j_call: TRBJ1-2; clone_size: once; d_call: -; v_call: TRBV30; cdr3_aa: CAWSVLQRRGYTF; cdr3_nt: TGTGCCTGGAGTGTACTTCAACGAAGAGGCTACACCTTC
j_call: TRBJ1-2; clone_size: -; d_call: -; v_call: TRBV15; cdr3_aa: CATSRVLRTDGYTF; cdr3_nt: TGTGCCACCAGCAGAGTTCTGAGAACGGATGGCTACACCTTC
j_call: TRBJ2-7; clone_size: -; d_call: TRBD1; v_call: TRBV5-5; cdr3_aa: CASSLTDRGIDEQYF; cdr3_nt: TGTGCCAGCAGCTTGACGGACAGGGGTATCGACGAGCAGTACTTC
j_call: TRBJ2-2; clone_size: few; d_call: -; v_call: TRBV14; cdr3_aa: CASSQFLTGELFF; cdr3_nt: TGTGCCAGCAGCCAGTTCCTTACCGGGGAGCTGTTTTTT
j_call: TRBJ2-7; clone_size: -; d_call: TRBD2; v_call: TRBV11-2; cdr3_aa: CASSLRTSGNEQYF; cdr3_nt: TGTGCCAGCTCTCTGCGGACTAGCGGTAACGAGCAGTACTTC
j_call: TRBJ1-1; clone_size: -; d_call: -; v_call: TRBV5-4; cdr3_aa: CASSLNWGSDTEAFF; cdr3_nt: TGTGCCAGCAGCTTGAATTGGGGGTCGGACACTGAAGCTTTCTTT
j_call: TRBJ1-4; clone_size: once; d_call: TRBD1; v_call: TRBV19; cdr3_aa: CASSLGQGMSEKLFF; cdr3_nt: TGTGCCAGTAGTTTAGGACAGGGGATGAGTGAAAAACTGTTTTTT
j_call: TRBJ2-5; clone_size: many; d_call: TRBD1; v_call: TRBV28; cdr3_aa: CASSSSGTGQETQYF; cdr3_nt: TGTGCCAGCAGTTCTTCCGGGACAGGGCAAGAGACCCAGTACTTC
j_call: TRBJ2-4; clone_size: -; d_call: TRBD2; v_call: TRBV7-9; cdr3_aa: CASSSPGGGLAGTQYF; cdr3_nt: TGTGCCAGCAGCTCCCCGGGGGGGGGTCTAGCGGGAACTCAGTACTTC
j_call: TRBJ2-1; clone_size: few; d_call: -; v_call: TRBV30; cdr3_aa: CAWADSSSYNEQFF; cdr3_nt: TGTGCCTGGGCCGACTCGAGCTCCTACAATGAGCAGTTCTTC
j_call: TRBJ2-3; clone_size: -; d_call: TRBD2; v_call: TRBV10-2; cdr3_aa: CASREGLTDTQYF; cdr3_nt: TGCGCCAGCCGGGAGGGCCTCACAGATACGCAGTATTTT
j_call: TRBJ2-2; clone_size: -; d_call: TRBD1; v_call: TRBV29-1; cdr3_aa: CSVKDRVPGELFF; cdr3_nt: TGCAGCGTCAAAGACAGGGTGCCCGGGGAGCTGTTTTTT
j_call: TRBJ2-2; clone_size: -; d_call: -; v_call: TRBV5-1; cdr3_aa: CASSLDPGANTGELFF; cdr3_nt: TGCGCCAGCAGCTTGGACCCCGGAGCGAACACCGGGGAGCTGTTTTTT
j_call: TRBJ2-1; clone_size: -; d_call: -; v_call: TRBV30; cdr3_aa: CASGRRNEQFF; cdr3_nt: TGTGCCTCGGGTAGGCGCAATGAGCAGTTCTTC
j_call: TRBJ1-2; clone_size: few; d_call: -; v_call: TRBV2; cdr3_aa: CASSEALQYGYTF; cdr3_nt: TGTGCCAGCAGTGAAGCGCTTCAGTATGGCTACACCTTC
j_call: TRBJ2-7; clone_size: few; d_call: TRBD1; v_call: TRBV15; cdr3_aa: CATSRGFGTGATEQYF; cdr3_nt: TGTGCCACCAGCAGAGGCTTTGGGACAGGCGCGACCGAGCAGTACTTC
j_call: TRBJ2-3; clone_size: -; d_call: -; v_call: TRBV11-2; cdr3_aa: CASSFMRTAMADTQYF; cdr3_nt: TGTGCCAGCAGCTTCATGAGGACTGCTATGGCGGATACGCAGTATTTT
j_call: TRBJ2-7; clone_size: -; d_call: TRBD1; v_call: TRBV7-2; cdr3_aa: CASRLAWTGPYEQYF; cdr3_nt: TGTGCCAGCAGACTGGCTTGGACAGGACCCTACGAGCAGTACTTC
j_call: TRBJ2-7; clone_size: -; d_call: TRBD2; v_call: TRBV10-2; cdr3_aa: CASTGPAGDYEQYF; cdr3_nt: TGCGCCAGCACCGGGCCAGCGGGAGACTACGAGCAGTACTTC
j_call: TRBJ2-7; clone_size: -; d_call: TRBD1; v_call: TRBV25-1; cdr3_aa: CASRTGPHEQYF; cdr3_nt: TGTGCCAGCAGGACAGGGCCCCACGAGCAGTACTTC
j_call: TRBJ2-7; clone_size: few; d_call: -; v_call: TRBV19; cdr3_aa: CASSDGGAPPYEQYF; cdr3_nt: TGTGCCAGTAGCGATGGGGGGGCACCACCCTACGAGCAGTACTTC